This is a list of T cell receptor beta chains from one sample in a study of blood T cells in healthy people across ages. MiXCR, applied by TCRdb to the 5' RACE reads, yields one record per CDR3 protein. The sample lists some 290,000 distinct CDR3 sequences, roughly 26% occurring once. Sequencing was carried out using blood. The receptors were sampled from a woman in her seventies in good health. Each CDR3 is given with its conserved first and last residue. The D gene is left open where the match is weak. Size is stated for part of the rows, as once, few or many counts, or as a class when the clone is expanded.

>many|TRBJ1-4|-|TRBV5-1
CASSLLSPGAEKLFF
TGCGCCAGCAGCTTGTTATCCCCGGGGGCTGAAAAACTGTTTTTT
>-|TRBJ2-7|-|TRBV12-3/TRBV12-4
CASSPDRHRSYEQYF
TGTGCCAGCAGTCCAGACAGACACCGCTCCTACGAGCAGTACTTC
>few|TRBJ2-5|-|TRBV28
CASGGETQYF
TGTGCCAGCGGCGGGGAGACCCAGTACTTC
>few|TRBJ2-1|-|TRBV7-2
CASSFGTLRYEQFF
TGTGCCAGCAGCTTTGGCACCTTACGGTATGAGCAGTTCTTC
>-|TRBJ2-1|TRBD2|TRBV18
CASSVDRPSILAGVVEQFF
TGTGCCAGCTCAGTGGACAGGCCCTCCATTCTAGCGGGAGTGGTTGAGCAGTTCTTC
>-|TRBJ1-2|-|TRBV9
CASSVEEVPYGYTF
TGTGCCAGCAGCGTAGAGGAGGTCCCCTATGGCTACACCTTC
>-|TRBJ1-2|TRBD1|TRBV7-9
CASSSLLGQALAGYTF
TGTGCCAGCAGCTCGCTACTAGGACAGGCCCTTGCAGGCTACACCTTC
>-|TRBJ2-5|-|TRBV7-2
CASSLIPGRREETQYF
TGTGCCAGCAGCTTAATCCCCGGACGGCGAGAAGAGACCCAGTACTTC
>-|TRBJ2-7|TRBD1|TRBV7-2
CASSLMGQGLREQYF
TGTGCCAGCAGCTTAATGGGACAGGGGCTACGCGAGCAGTACTTC
>few|TRBJ1-1|-|TRBV28
CASSLGTLNEAFF
TGTGCCAGCAGTTTGGGGACACTCAATGAAGCTTTCTTT
>-|TRBJ1-1|TRBD1|TRBV29-1
CSVGQGSITEAFF
TGCAGCGTGGGACAGGGGAGTATCACTGAAGCTTTCTTT
>-|TRBJ2-5|-|TRBV5-1
CASSLAIGETQYF
TGCGCCAGCAGCCTTGCGATTGGAGAGACCCAGTACTTC
>few|TRBJ2-5|-|TRBV5-1
CASSLEGMEETQYF
TGCGCCAGCAGCTTGGAGGGAATGGAGGAGACCCAGTACTTC
>-|TRBJ1-6|TRBD1|TRBV5-8
CASRSRTGTSPLHF
TGTGCCAGCAGGTCCCGGACAGGTACTTCACCCCTCCACTTT
>many|TRBJ2-7|TRBD1|TRBV7-9
CASSPGQPSYEQYF
TGTGCCAGCAGCCCGGGACAGCCCTCCTACGAGCAGTACTTC
>few|TRBJ2-3|TRBD1|TRBV24-1
CATSDGTGTDTQYF
TGTGCCACCAGTGATGGGACAGGGACAGATACGCAGTATTTT
>few|TRBJ1-2|TRBD1|TRBV5-8
CAGQGDYGYTF
TGTGCCGGGCAGGGGGACTATGGCTACACCTTC
>-|TRBJ1-1|-|TRBV4-3
CASSQVDENTEAFF
TGCGCCAGCAGCCAAGTAGACGAGAACACTGAAGCTTTCTTT
>-|TRBJ2-3|-|TRBV29-1
CSVKAGITDTQYF
TGCAGCGTTAAGGCGGGGATCACAGATACGCAGTATTTT
>few|TRBJ2-1|TRBD2|TRBV28
CASSKGRATYSEQFF
TGTGCCAGCAGTAAAGGGAGGGCCACCTACAGTGAGCAGTTCTTC
>many|TRBJ2-3|TRBD2|TRBV4-3
CASSQVLAGLGDTQYF
TGCGCCAGCAGCCAAGTGCTAGCGGGATTGGGAGATACGCAGTATTTT
>few|TRBJ2-7|TRBD2|TRBV12-3/TRBV12-4
CASRLLAGGYEQYF
TGTGCCAGCAGACTACTAGCGGGAGGTTACGAGCAGTACTTC
>-|TRBJ2-5|TRBD1|TRBV5-1
CASSFNPGQWKETQYF
TGCGCCAGCAGCTTTAATCCGGGACAGTGGAAAGAGACCCAGTACTTC
>-|TRBJ2-7|-|TRBV7-2
CASSGKVQGRQYF
TGTGCCAGCAGCGGAAAGGTACAGGGCCGGCAGTACTTC
>-|TRBJ1-1|TRBD1|TRBV6-4
CARLWDRGLPNTEAFF
TGTGCCAGGCTCTGGGACAGGGGGCTTCCGAACACTGAAGCTTTCTTT
>few|TRBJ1-3|-|TRBV7-9
CASSLIGVNTIYF
TGTGCCAGCAGCTTAATAGGGGTTAACACCATATATTTT
>few|TRBJ2-7|-|TRBV7-8
CASSSPSVRLLEQYF
TGTGCCAGCAGCTCCCCTAGCGTTAGATTGTTGGAGCAGTACTTC
>many|TRBJ2-3|-|TRBV5-1
CASSSPRGADGQNTQYF
TGCGCCAGCAGCTCCCCTCGGGGGGCAGACGGACAGAATACGCAGTATTTT
>few|TRBJ2-3|-|TRBV6-6
CASSYGSADRNTRYF
TGTGCCAGCAGTTACGGAAGCGCTGACAGGAATACGCGGTATTTT
>few|TRBJ2-4|TRBD1|TRBV7-2
CASSFRGTGQNIQYF
TGTGCCAGCAGCTTTCGGGGGACAGGCCAAAACATTCAGTACTTC
>-|TRBJ2-5|-|TRBV20-1
CSAPPGAVETQYF
TGCAGTGCTCCCCCGGGGGCGGTAGAGACCCAGTACTTC
>many|TRBJ1-4|TRBD1|TRBV20-1
CSARQAGGFGWTNEKLFF
TGCAGTGCCCGTCAGGCAGGGGGCTTCGGTTGGACTAATGAAAAACTGTTTTTT
>many|TRBJ1-2|-|TRBV28
CASSLFGLSRDMHGYTF
TGTGCCAGCAGTTTATTCGGTCTGTCCCGGGACATGCACGGCTACACCTTC
>-|TRBJ2-4|-|TRBV6-2/TRBV6-3
CASIMKRDIQYF
TGTGCCAGCATTATGAAACGGGACATTCAGTACTTC
>-|TRBJ2-7|TRBD1|TRBV20-1
CSARDGTVTYGQYF
TGCAGTGCTAGAGATGGGACAGTGACCTACGGCCAGTACTTC
>medium-sized|TRBJ2-1|-|TRBV7-3
CASSPEGAYNEQFF
TGTGCCAGCAGCCCAGAGGGGGCCTACAATGAGCAGTTCTTC
>few|TRBJ2-7|-|TRBV7-2
CASSLSAWEQYF
TGTGCCAGCAGCTTAAGCGCTTGGGAGCAGTACTTC
>-|TRBJ2-1|-|TRBV7-2
CASSPRDYNEQFF
TGCGCCAGCAGCCCCCGGGACTACAATGAGCAGTTCTTC
>-|TRBJ2-1|TRBD2|TRBV20-1
CSAGTSRRNEQFF
TGCAGTGCCGGGACTAGCCGGAGAAATGAGCAGTTCTTC
>few|TRBJ1-1|-|TRBV4-1
CASSQALPRGKQNTEAFF
TGCGCCAGCAGTCAAGCTCTTCCTAGGGGTAAGCAAAACACTGAAGCTTTCTTT
>-|TRBJ2-1|TRBD2|TRBV7-2
CASSPPGLAGGHGEQFF
TGTGCCAGCAGCCCTCCGGGACTAGCGGGAGGGCACGGTGAGCAGTTCTTC
>many|TRBJ1-1|TRBD1|TRBV5-1
CASSLNPGQGAEAFF
TGCGCCAGCAGCTTGAACCCAGGGCAGGGGGCTGAAGCTTTCTTT
>few|TRBJ1-4|-|TRBV7-9
CASSRGEGEKLFF
TGTGCCAGCAGCCGGGGGGAAGGTGAAAAACTGTTTTTT
>-|TRBJ1-2|-|TRBV29-1
CSAQEGSNYGYTF
TGCAGCGCCCAAGAGGGCTCTAACTATGGCTACACCTTC
>few|TRBJ2-5|TRBD2|TRBV12-3/TRBV12-4
CASSPAGGPVFQRQETQYF
TGTGCCAGCAGCCCAGCGGGAGGGCCGGTCTTTCAACGCCAAGAGACCCAGTACTTC
>-|TRBJ2-7|-|TRBV10-3
CAIGWASPSHEQYF
TGTGCCATCGGATGGGCTAGCCCTTCCCATGAGCAGTACTTC
>few|TRBJ1-2|-|TRBV6-1
CASSDRVGGYTF
TGTGCCAGCAGTGACCGGGTGGGGGGCTACACCTTC
>few|TRBJ1-1|TRBD1|TRBV6-1
CASSELRARGSPRSTEAFF
TGTGCCAGCAGTGAACTCCGGGCCAGGGGGTCCCCTAGAAGCACTGAAGCTTTCTTT
>few|TRBJ2-5|TRBD2|TRBV4-2
CASSQDGTSGRGVETQYF
TGTGCCAGCAGCCAAGACGGGACTAGCGGGAGAGGTGTAGAGACCCAGTACTTC
>few|TRBJ2-1|TRBD1|TRBV5-4
CASSPPPGTGNYNEQFF
TGTGCCAGCAGCCCACCCCCAGGGACAGGGAACTACAATGAGCAGTTCTTC
>-|TRBJ1-6|-|TRBV7-9
CASSLEGVGSPLHF
TGTGCCAGCAGCTTAGAAGGGGTAGGGTCACCCCTCCACTTT